The 3 T cell receptor beta chains given below trace back to one sample, sequenced in a study of lymphopenia after photon versus proton radiotherapy. Clones were sequenced by immunoSEQ multiplex PCR, and TCRdb holds only the in-frame ones, with some missing. The top ten clones hold around 5.1% of a sample with some 170,000 clones, roughly nine tenths of them seen once. Sequencing used peripheral blood, obtained from a patient treated with photon-based radiotherapy. All receptors come from a man in his fifties with gastric cancer.

This clone was recorded only once. J is TRBJ2-1 and V is TRBV4-2; D is unclear. Looked up from germline, CDR1 is LGHNA and CDR2 is YNFKEQ. Trimming cost V 7 bases and J 5 bases, with 15 bases left between them. This CDR3 has 14 residues. CDR3 in DNA: TGTGCCAGCACACAGTTCCTTGGTGACAATGAGCAGTTCTTC. It translates to CASTQFLGDNEQFF.

The CDR3 coding sequence is TGTGCCAGCAGTAAACAGGGGGCATTGGACTACGAGCAGTACTTC. Protein product: CASSKQGALDYEQYF. The gene calls are TRBV27 and TRBJ2-7; 9 bases are shared with TRBD1. Germline values: CDR1 MNHEY, CDR2 SMNVEV (reference sequence). Trimming cost V 5 bases and J 3 bases; bases outside gene matches: 8. This CDR3 contains 15 residues.

Comments on this clone: Other DNA sequences within the sample encode an identical CDR3. The DNA of the CDR3 is TGCGCCAGCAGCCAGGCCCCGGGACTAGTCTCCTACGAGCAGTACTTC. Amino acid sequence: CASSQAPGLVSYEQYF. This sequence joins TRBV4-1 and TRBJ2-7, with 8 nucleotides matching TRBD2. With V trimmed by 3 bases and J by 0 bases, 7 bases remained unmatched. This CDR3 is built from 16 residues. The germline V gene encodes CDR1 MGHRA and CDR2 YSYEKL.